These 28 T cell receptor beta chains share one sample of origin, sequenced in a study of beta chain features in type 1 diabetes. Study results and caveats: Among all four CD4+ subsets, Type 1 diabetes patients had TCRB CDR3s that were moderately but significantly shorter.

The sequenced template was cDNA made from the entire isolated RNA. The repertoire was sequenced with immunoSEQ multiplex PCR; TCRdb's copy has only in-frame clones and lacks some. Of 500,000 to 850,000 clones in the sample, more than 12% were seen once. The antigens of these receptors remain unknown. Source material: naive CD4+ T cells from blood. The receptors derive from a man younger than 35 with type 1 diabetes.

This clone was recorded only once. This chain uses TRBV6-5 with TRBJ1-5; the D gene is possibly TRBD1 (6 bases). Germline V gene sequence: CDR1 MNHEY, CDR2 SVGAGI. Deletions cut 5 bases from V and 7 bases from J, with 15 bases between. The CDR3 runs 14 residues. The CDR3 loop is CASSQSDSRQPQHF. DNA of the CDR3: TGTGCCAGCAGTCAATCGGACAGTAGACAGCCCCAGCATTTT.

The table lists this clone with a few counts. Other DNA sequences in the same sample also yield this CDR3. V gene TRBV7-2 combines with J gene TRBJ2-5; either TRBD1 or TRBD2 may supply D (6 bases each). The CDR3 has 13 amino acids. In germline, CDR1 is SGHTA, CDR2 FQGNSA. V lost 4 bases, J lost 4 bases, and 10 bases lay in between. CDR3 DNA sequence: TGTGCCAGCAGCTCTGGAGGGGGAGAGACCCAGTACTTC. Translating gives CASSSGGGETQYF.

This clone was detected a few times. This sequence joins TRBV29-1 and TRBJ2-3, with D possibly TRBD2 on 6 matching bases. The length of the CDR3 is 14 residues. Germline V gives CDR1 SQVTM, CDR2 ANQGSEA. V lost 5 bases to trimming and J lost 3 bases, with 15 bases between them. The CDR3 nucleotides are TGCAGCGTTCCCCCCGGGAGACAAACAGATACGCAGTATTTT. This encodes CSVPPGRQTDTQYF.

The table lists this clone with a few counts. DNA for the CDR3: TGTGCCAGCAGCGCGTCCAGGGGGCAGTTGGAGACCCAGTACTTC. Protein sequence: CASSASRGQLETQYF. This chain connects TRBV7-3 to TRBJ2-5; 8 bases map to TRBD1. Germline V gene sequence: CDR1 SGHTA, CDR2 FQGTGA. Trimming removed 5 bases from V and 5 bases from J; junction bases left unmatched: 10. The CDR3 is 15 amino acids.

The table lists this clone with a few counts. The genes are TRBV5-6 and TRBJ2-1, with a possible D match to TRBD1 (6 bases). Trimming took off 7 bases at V and 0 bases at J, with 20 bases between the two ends. The V gene's germline CDR1 is SGHDT and CDR2 YYEEEE. The CDR3 runs 17 residues. The CDR3 loop reads CASEFRLGQSSYNEQFF. For the CDR3, the DNA is TGTGCCAGCGAATTCCGGCTCGGACAGAGCTCCTACAATGAGCAGTTCTTC.

This chain links TRBV7-2 with TRBJ2-3; 9 bases align to TRBD2. The CDR3 loop spans 18 amino acids. The germline V gene has CDR1 SGHTA and CDR2 FQGNSA. V trimming: 6 bases; J trimming: 6 bases; junction bases outside the gene matches: 19. The CDR3 region is CASSSSPLAGLTGDTQYF. The CDR3 region has the DNA TGTGCCAGCAGTTCATCCCCTCTAGCGGGGCTCACCGGGGATACGCAGTATTTT.

The gene calls are TRBV6-6 and TRBJ2-2; 9 nucleotides agree with TRBD1. CDR1 is MNHNY and CDR2 is SVGAGI in the germline V gene (reference sequence). The CDR3 contains 16 residues. Unmatched junction bases numbered 5, after V lost 5 bases and J lost 1 base. CDR3 sequence (DNA): TGTGCCAGCAGTCTCGACAGGGGGGTGAACACCGGGGAGCTGTTTTTT. This sequence encodes CASSLDRGVNTGELFF.

This clone was seen only a few times. Written as DNA, the CDR3 is TGCAGCGTTGGGGGAAGGACTAGTTCCGAGCAGTACTTC. Its protein product is CSVGGRTSSEQYF. The genes are TRBV29-1 and TRBJ2-7, with 7 bases aligning to TRBD2. Per the germline V gene, CDR1 is SQVTM and CDR2 is ANQGSEA. The CDR3 is 13 amino acids. V was clipped by 4 bases and J by 6 bases; unmatched bases: 9.

The table lists this clone with a few counts. The chain carries TRBV5-5 and TRBJ2-3; a weak D match, TRBD2 (5 bases). The CDR3 contains 12 residues. The V end was cut by 3 bases, the J end by 6 bases, with 8 bases between. From germline, CDR1 is SGHKS and CDR2 YYEKEE (reference sequence). The CDR3 DNA sequence: TGTGCCAGCAGCTCGGAGGAGGATACGCAGTATTTT. Translating gives CASSSEEDTQYF. The whole variable domain, remainder taken from reference TRBV5-5 and TRBJ2-3, is DAGVTQSPTHLIKTRGQQVTLRCSPISGHKSVSWYQQVLGQGPQFIFQYYEKEERGRGNFPDRFSARQFPNYSSELNVNALLLGDSALYLCASSSEEDTQYFGPGTRLTVL.

The J gene is TRBJ2-6, the V gene TRBV10-3; the D gene is possibly TRBD1 (6 bases). V dropped 6 bases and J dropped 0 bases, with 15 bases sitting between them. In germline, CDR1 is ENHRY, CDR2 SYGVKD. The CDR3 is 17 amino acids. For the CDR3, the DNA is TGTGCCATCAGCTGGACAGACCCGCTCTCTGGGGCCAACGTCCTGACTTTC. Translated: CAISWTDPLSGANVLTF.

The chain has TRBV4-2 and TRBJ2-7, with 8 bases matching TRBD2. Germline loops: CDR1 LGHNA, CDR2 YNFKEQ. There are 17 residues in the CDR3. V dropped 4 bases and J dropped 0; count of bases not matched to a gene: 11. In DNA, the CDR3 is TGTGCCAGCAGCCCTGGGGCTAGCGGGTCCTACTCCTACGAGCAGTACTTC. Its protein product is CASSPGASGSYSYEQYF.

As for this clone: A much larger clone lies a single base off, so this may be a read error. The identical CDR3 is also encoded by other nucleotide sequences in the sample. The rearrangement links TRBV7-2 to TRBJ2-7; D unresolved. Trimming left V 5 bases short and J 0 bases short, with 2 bases between. The CDR3 runs 11 residues. Germline CDR1 reads SGHTA; CDR2 reads FQGNSA. This CDR3 reads CASSPSYEQYF. CDR3 nucleotide sequence: TGTGCCAGCAGCCCCTCCTACGAGCAGTACTTC.

This clone was detected only a few times. The chain links TRBV5-4 to TRBJ1-2; 7 positions agree with TRBD1. Germline CDR1 reads SGHNT; CDR2 reads YYREEE (reference sequence). V gave up 0 bases and J gave up 6 bases; unmatched junction bases: 2. This CDR3 is built from 13 residues. The DNA of the CDR3 is TGTGCCAGCAGCTTGGGAGGGGGCGATGGCTACACCTTC. It translates to CASSLGGGDGYTF. The full variable domain, in which reference TRBV5-4 and TRBJ1-2 provide the parts outside the CDR3, is ETGVTQSPTHLIKTRGQQVTLRCSSQSGHNTVSWYQQALGQGPQFIFQYYREEENGRGNFPPRFSGLQFPNYSSELNVNALELDDSALYLCASSLGGGDGYTFGSGTRLTVV.

This clone was counted only a few times. The V call is TRBV4-1, the J call TRBJ2-7; D not resolved. Germline CDR1 reads MGHRA; CDR2 reads YSYEKL. The CDR3 extends over 15 amino acids. V dropped 0 bases and J dropped 0 bases, with 9 bases sitting between them. In nucleotides, the CDR3 is TGCGCCAGCAGCCAAGAATTGCAGCTCTCCTACGAGCAGTACTTC. This codes for CASSQELQLSYEQYF.

This clone was recorded a few times. The chain links TRBV15 to TRBJ2-6; 8 nucleotides match TRBD1. CDR1 and CDR2 from the germline V gene are LNHNV and YYDKDF (reference sequence). This CDR3 comprises 16 residues. V lost 6 bases, J lost 0 bases, and 4 bases stayed unmatched. CDR3 region: CATRRTGNSGANVLTF. In DNA, the CDR3 is TGTGCCACCAGGCGGACAGGGAACTCTGGGGCCAACGTCCTGACTTTC.

The V and J genes are TRBV7-2 and TRBJ1-2; D unresolved. Germline V gene lookup returns CDR1 SGHTA and CDR2 FQGNSA. Trimming pared 2 bases from V and 7 bases from J, leaving 11 bases between. The CDR3 contains 13 residues. This CDR3 is CASSLNIGLGYTF. DNA for the CDR3: TGTGCCAGCAGCTTAAATATTGGCCTTGGCTACACCTTC.

The chain joins TRBV4-2 to TRBJ2-7, with 7 bases fitting TRBD2. CDR1 and CDR2 (germline): LGHNA, YNFKEQ. V shed 1 base and J 4 bases; nucleotides not matched to a gene: 16. The CDR3 is 18 residues long. The CDR3 sequence is CASSQAWEGEALLYEQYF. The DNA of the CDR3 is TGTGCCAGCAGCCAAGCTTGGGAGGGAGAGGCCCTATTATACGAGCAGTACTTC.

This clone turned up a few times. This sequence joins TRBV30 and TRBJ2-4; 7 bases match TRBD1. The germline V gene has CDR1 GTSNPN and CDR2 SVGIG (reference sequence). The junction had 14 bases not matched to a gene; V was cut back by 0 bases and J by 0 bases. This CDR3 region has 19 residues. The CDR3 here is CAWSVPLIGGKLAKNIQYF. DNA for the CDR3: TGTGCCTGGAGTGTACCCTTAATAGGGGGCAAACTAGCCAAAAACATTCAGTACTTC.

The J gene is TRBJ2-7, the V gene TRBV30; D unclear. CDR3 size: 12 residues. From germline, CDR1 is GTSNPN and CDR2 SVGIG (reference sequence). The V end lost 4 bases, the J end lost 2 bases, and 9 bases lay between the germline ends. The CDR3 loop reads CAWKGEPYEQYF. Written as DNA, the CDR3 is TGTGCCTGGAAAGGCGAGCCCTACGAGCAGTACTTC.

The V call is TRBV7-2, the J call TRBJ2-4; tentatively, D is TRBD1 (6 bases). CDR1 is SGHTA and CDR2 is FQGNSA in the germline V gene. There are 13 residues in the CDR3. V was trimmed by 5 bases and J by 8 bases, leaving 13 bases between them. The CDR3 sequence is CASSPVRGYIQYF. The CDR3 DNA reads TGTGCCAGCAGCCCGGTCAGGGGATACATTCAGTACTTC.

The J gene is TRBJ1-2, the V gene TRBV27, with a possible D match to TRBD1 (5 bases). The CDR3 length is 15 residues. The germline CDR1 and CDR2 sequences are MNHEY and SMNVEV (reference sequence). Deletions cut 6 bases from V and 4 bases from J, with 18 bases between. CDR3 nucleotides: TGTGCCAGCAGCCGTACCTCGGCTCAGGGCTATGGCTACACCTTC. The encoded protein is CASSRTSAQGYGYTF.

This clone was counted once. This rearrangement joins TRBV11-2 to TRBJ2-7; D ambiguous. Per the germline V gene, CDR1 is SGHAT and CDR2 is FQNNGV. Trimming took off 3 bases at V and 2 bases at J, with 11 bases between the two ends. This CDR3 comprises 14 residues. CDR3 DNA: TGTGCCAGCAGCTTTATAGGAGCTACCTACGAGCAGTACTTC. Translating it yields CASSFIGATYEQYF.

The chain combines TRBV18 with TRBJ1-4; 7 bases match TRBD1. CDR3 length: 15 amino acids. V shed 0 bases and J 5 bases; nucleotides not matched to a gene: 3. CDR1 is KGHSH, CDR2 LQKENI, per germline. The CDR3 coding sequence is TGTGCCAGCTCACCACCGGGACAGAAAAATGAAAAACTGTTTTTT. It is translated as CASSPPGQKNEKLFF.

This CDR3 is CSVSDRAKQYF. The DNA for the CDR3 is TGCAGCGTATCGGACAGGGCGAAGCAGTACTTC. The chain employs TRBV29-1 and TRBJ2-7; 8 bases agree with TRBD1. Germline CDR1 reads SQVTM; CDR2 reads ANQGSEA. The CDR3 contains 11 residues. V dropped 6 bases and J dropped 8; count of bases not matched to a gene: 6.

The V gene is TRBV10-3, the J gene TRBJ2-7; TRBD1 agrees at 8 bases. CDR1 is ENHRY and CDR2 is SYGVKD in the germline V gene. The J segment lost 0 bases and the V segment lost 11 bases, leaving 6 bases of the junction unmatched. The CDR3 consists of 13 residues. The CDR3 DNA follows: TGTGCCGCCGCCGGGACAGGCTCCTACGAGCAGTACTTC. It is translated as CAAAGTGSYEQYF.

J is TRBJ2-5 and V is TRBV7-6; D possibly corresponds to TRBD2 (5 bases). CDR1 SGHVS and CDR2 FNYEAQ come from the germline V gene. Deletions cut 5 bases from V and 4 bases from J, with 11 bases between. The CDR3 sequence is 13 residues long. CDR3 coding DNA: TGTGCCAGCAGCCAGAGGGCCGGAGAGACCCAGTACTTC. Translating it yields CASSQRAGETQYF.

This clone was seen a handful of times. This chain links TRBV7-9 with TRBJ1-1; D not certain. The germline V gene has CDR1 SEHNR and CDR2 FQNEAQ (reference sequence). The CDR3 contains 13 residues. Trimming stripped 3 bases from V and 10 bases from J, with 15 bases between. The CDR3 here is CASSFPGNSVAFF. As DNA, the CDR3 is TGTGCCAGCAGCTTCCCCGGGAATAGTGTAGCTTTCTTT. Based on the CDR3 plus reference TRBV7-9 and TRBJ1-1, the full variable domain is DTGVSQNPRHKITKRGQNVTFRCDPISEHNRLYWYRQTLGQGPEFLTYFQNEAQLEKSRLLSDRFSAERPKGSFSTLEIQRTEQGDSAMYLCASSFPGNSVAFFGQGTRLTVV.

The V and J genes are TRBV25-1 and TRBJ1-2; D uncertain. Germline CDR1 reads MGHDK; CDR2 reads SYGVNS. Trimming cost V 0 bases and J 0 bases, with 11 bases left between them. CDR3 length: 16 amino acids. The CDR3 reads CASSEYGNRANYGYTF. The CDR3 nucleotides read TGTGCCAGCAGTGAATACGGGAACCGAGCTAACTATGGCTACACCTTC.